The 27 T cell receptor beta chains given below trace back to one sample, sequenced in a study of shared clonotypes between healthy human individuals. The repertoire was sequenced with immunoSEQ multiplex PCR; TCRdb's copy has only in-frame clones and lacks some. This repertoire shows 2 million to 2.5 million clones, 90% to 96% found once; its top ten account for around 0.13%. The sample taken for sequencing was naive CD4+ T cells sorted from blood. Subset given: CD45RA+ positively selected. The receptors were gathered from a man aged 18 to 30 in good health.

The chain combines TRBV6-1 with TRBJ1-1; D is undetermined. Germline loops: CDR1 MNHNS, CDR2 SASEGT. V lost 6 bases and J lost 5, with 13 bases in between. This CDR3 contains 13 residues. This CDR3 is CASSEIRTTEAFF. The CDR3 nucleotides are TGTGCCAGCAGCGAGATACGAACGACTGAAGCTTTCTTT.

The rearrangement joins TRBV9 to TRBJ2-7, with 10 nucleotides matching TRBD2. The V and J ends lost 0 bases and 3 bases, in that order; junction bases with no gene match: 6. Germline V gives CDR1 SGDLS, CDR2 YYNGEE. The CDR3 consists of 16 residues. In nucleotides, the CDR3 is TGTGCCAGCAGCGTAGCCCCTAGCGGGAGTTTCTACGAGCAGTACTTC. Residues: CASSVAPSGSFYEQYF. The variable domain in full, completed from reference TRBV9 and TRBJ2-7, reads DSGVTQTPKHLITATGQRVTLRCSPRSGDLSVYWYQQSLDQGLQFLIQYYNGEERAKGNILERFSAQQFPDLHSELNLSSLELGDSALYFCASSVAPSGSFYEQYFGPGTRLTVT.

V usage is TRBV11-2 and J usage is TRBJ2-7; 7 bases agree with TRBD2. The CDR3 totals 15 residues. Germline assignment: CDR1 SGHAT and CDR2 FQNNGV. V shed 6 bases, J shed 1 base, and the junction held 9 bases outside the gene matches. The CDR3 loop is CASRGLAARSYEQYF. CDR3 sequence (DNA): TGTGCCAGCAGGGGGCTAGCGGCCAGATCCTACGAGCAGTACTTC. The full variable domain, in which reference TRBV11-2 and TRBJ2-7 provide the parts outside the CDR3, is EAGVAQSPRYKIIEKRQSVAFWCNPISGHATLYWYQQILGQGPKLLIQFQNNGVVDDSQLPKDRFSAERLKGVDSTLKIQPAKLEDSAVYLCASRGLAARSYEQYFGPGTRLTVT.

On this clone itself: The sample contains more than one DNA sequence encoding this CDR3. The V gene is TRBV5-1, the J gene TRBJ1-1; 7 nucleotides match TRBD1. The CDR3 is 14 residues long. Germline V gene data show CDR1 as SGHRS and CDR2 as YFSETQ. V shed 4 bases, J shed 1 base, and the junction held 4 bases outside the gene matches. The CDR3 protein is CASSAGQPNTEAFF. The CDR3 bases are TGCGCCAGCAGCGCGGGACAGCCGAACACTGAAGCTTTCTTT.

V and J are TRBV10-3 and TRBJ2-7; either TRBD1 or TRBD2 may supply D (5 bases each). Per the germline V gene, CDR1 is ENHRY and CDR2 is SYGVKD. The CDR3 runs to 12 residues. V lost 4 bases to trimming and J lost 6 bases, with 10 bases between them. As DNA, the CDR3 is TGTGCCATCAGTGGGGGGAAGAGCGAGCAGTACTTC. This translates into CAISGGKSEQYF.

This clone was picked up one time. The rearrangement links TRBV5-1 to TRBJ1-1; D uncertain. The CDR3 spans 14 residues. Germline V gene data show CDR1 as SGHRS and CDR2 as YFSETQ. V gave up 2 bases and J gave up 1 base, with 9 bases separating them. CDR3 residues: CASSFDSWNTEAFF. The CDR3 DNA is TGCGCCAGCAGCTTCGACTCATGGAACACTGAAGCTTTCTTT.

V is TRBV7-9 and J is TRBJ1-2, with a weak D call TRBD1 (5 bases). The CDR3 runs to 15 residues. Trimming stripped 2 bases from V and 4 bases from J, with 14 bases between. Looked up from germline, CDR1 is SEHNR and CDR2 is FQNEAQ (reference sequence). The CDR3 reads CASSLSRERVYGYTF. The CDR3 DNA follows: TGTGCCAGCAGCTTAAGCAGGGAGAGGGTCTATGGCTACACCTTC.

The chain is built from TRBV30 and TRBJ1-3, with a weak D call TRBD1 (5 bases). The CDR3 runs to 15 residues. Trimming took 2 bases from V and 4 from J, leaving 15 bases between them. Germline-derived CDR1 and CDR2 are GTSNPN and SVGIG (reference sequence). The CDR3, as DNA: TGTGCCTGGAGTCCCCAGTTGGGGGACGGAAACACCATATATTTT. Its protein product is CAWSPQLGDGNTIYF.

The chain links TRBV29-1 to TRBJ2-7; 7 nucleotides match TRBD1. Germline lookup yields CDR1 SQVTM and CDR2 ANQGSEA. With 3 bases clipped from V and 7 bases from J, the junction kept 6 bases outside the gene matches. This CDR3 contains 12 residues. The CDR3 reads CSVDSSGGEQYF. The CDR3 region has the DNA TGCAGCGTTGATTCATCAGGGGGAGAGCAGTACTTC.

The gene calls are TRBV7-3 and TRBJ2-5, with D perhaps TRBD2 (8 bases). V lost 5 bases and J 0 bases, leaving 16 bases between the germline ends. Germline values: CDR1 SGHTA, CDR2 FQGTGA. There are 16 residues in the CDR3. The CDR3 spells CASSQGVAGYQETQYF. The CDR3 DNA follows: TGTGCCAGCAGCCAGGGGGTAGCGGGATACCAAGAGACCCAGTACTTC. The full variable domain, in which reference TRBV7-3 and TRBJ2-5 provide the parts outside the CDR3, is GAGVSQTPSNKVTEKGKYVELRCDPISGHTALYWYRQSLGQGPEFLIYFQGTGAADDSGLPNDRFFAVRPEGSVSTLKIQRTERGDSAVYLCASSQGVAGYQETQYFGPGTRLLVL.

This clone was detected only once. This sample also contains other DNA sequences that code for the same CDR3. The V gene is TRBV5-1, the J gene TRBJ2-7; D gene unclear. CDR1 and CDR2 (germline): SGHRS, YFSETQ. CDR3 size: 14 residues. V was pared by 0 bases and J by 1 base, with 8 bases between. CDR3 region: CASSLALGSYEQYF. For the CDR3, the DNA is TGCGCCAGCAGCTTGGCCTTGGGTTCCTACGAGCAGTACTTC.

In its sample, this clone was seen once. Other DNA sequences from this sample encode an identical CDR3 as well. This sequence joins TRBV7-2 and TRBJ2-7, with 8 nucleotides matching TRBD1. The CDR3 sequence is 14 residues long. V shed 2 bases, J shed 4 bases, and the junction held 4 bases outside the gene matches. Germline CDR1 reads SGHTA; CDR2 reads FQGNSA. Here the CDR3 DNA reads TGTGCCAGCAGCTTAACCCAGGGGGCGTACGAGCAGTACTTC. Encoded protein: CASSLTQGAYEQYF.

This clone appeared once. The chain couples TRBV6-5 to TRBJ2-7, with 8 positions matching TRBD2. V dropped 0 bases and J dropped 0; count of bases not matched to a gene: 4. The germline CDR1 and CDR2 sequences are MNHEY and SVGAGI. The CDR3 length is 16 residues. CDR3 amino acids: CASSYSALAASYEQYF. As DNA, the CDR3 is TGTGCCAGCAGTTACTCTGCACTAGCGGCCTCCTACGAGCAGTACTTC.

The chain recombines TRBV5-1 with TRBJ2-1; 8 positions agree with TRBD2. The CDR3 is 15 amino acids. CDR1 and CDR2 from the germline V gene are SGHRS and YFSETQ. V gave up 4 bases and J gave up 4 bases; unmatched junction bases: 7. Here the CDR3 reads CASSQAAGDYNEQFF. For the CDR3, the DNA is TGCGCCAGCAGCCAAGCAGCGGGAGATTACAATGAGCAGTTCTTC.

The chain joins TRBV7-9 to TRBJ2-1; D remains unclear. The CDR3 spans 13 residues. V was pared by 5 bases and J by 5 bases, with 10 bases between. CDR1 and CDR2 from the germline V gene are SEHNR and FQNEAQ (reference sequence). CDR3 bases: TGTGCCAGCAGCACTTTGGTGGACAATGAGCAGTTCTTC. Protein sequence: CASSTLVDNEQFF.

The chain uses TRBV6-4 and TRBJ1-2; 8 nucleotides agree with TRBD1. CDR3 length: 18 amino acids. The junction had 24 bases not matched to a gene; V was cut back by 8 bases and J by 7 bases. CDR1 is MRHNA and CDR2 is SNTAGT in the germline V gene. The CDR3 spells CASPETGQGVTRISGYTF. As DNA, the CDR3 is TGTGCCAGCCCCGAAACAGGACAGGGCGTGACTCGGATTTCTGGCTACACCTTC.

In nucleotides, the CDR3 is TGTGCCAGCAGCTTAGAGTACGGGGGGTATGGCTACACCTTC. The encoded protein is CASSLEYGGYGYTF. V is TRBV7-2 and J is TRBJ1-2; tentatively, D is TRBD1 (5 bases). V was shortened by 1 base and J by 5 bases, with 11 bases between the two germline ends. The CDR3 is 14 amino acids. Looked up from germline, CDR1 is SGHTA and CDR2 is FQGNSA.

Points on this clone: This specimen includes other DNA sequences encoding the same CDR3. V and J are TRBV7-2 and TRBJ2-7; D unresolved. The CDR3 is 13 amino acids. The germline gives CDR1 SGHTA, CDR2 FQGNSA. Trimming removed 1 base from V and 3 bases from J, with 7 bases in between. The CDR3 region has the DNA TGTGCCAGCAGCTTAGTTTCCGTCTACGAGCAGTACTTC. It yields the protein CASSLVSVYEQYF.

In nucleotides, the CDR3 is TGTGCCATCAGTGAGTCTGTAGGGAAACAGCCCCAGCATTTT. Amino acid sequence: CAISESVGKQPQHF. The V gene is TRBV10-3, the J gene TRBJ1-5; D is undetermined. V lost 0 bases and J lost 7, with 10 bases in between. Germline loops: CDR1 ENHRY, CDR2 SYGVKD. The CDR3 runs to 14 residues.

This clone was seen once. In nucleotides, the CDR3 is TGTGCCAGTAGTATTGTGAGGGGGGTATCGGGGAACACTGAAGCTTTCTTT. Protein: CASSIVRGVSGNTEAFF. The chain is built from TRBV19 and TRBJ1-1, with D possibly TRBD1 on 6 matching bases. This CDR3 is 17 amino acids long. CDR1 and CDR2 from the germline V gene are LNHDA and SQIVND (reference sequence). V lost 3 bases to trimming and J lost 1 base, with 18 bases between them.

CDR3 nucleotides: TGTGCCAGCAGTTCCGGACAGGGGGCGAGCCCACCCCTCCACTTT. As protein: CASSSGQGASPPLHF. The chain couples TRBV6-5 to TRBJ1-6, with TRBD1 matching 11 bases. CDR3 length: 15 residues. Germline V lookup: CDR1 MNHEY, CDR2 SVGAGI. J lost 11 bases, V lost 4 bases, and 7 bases had no gene match.

The genes are TRBV30 and TRBJ1-2; 7 bases align to TRBD1. Germline V gene sequence: CDR1 GTSNPN, CDR2 SVGIG (reference sequence). V shed 2 bases, J shed 8 bases, and the junction held 5 bases outside the gene matches. The CDR3 totals 12 residues. The CDR3 region has the DNA TGTGCCTGGAGTTTTATACAGGGGGGCTACACCTTC. Its translation is CAWSFIQGGYTF. The whole variable domain, filled in from reference TRBV30 and TRBJ1-2, reads SQTIHQWPATLVQPVGSPLSLECTVEGTSNPNLYWYRQAAGRGLQLLFYSVGIGQISSEVPQNLSASRPQDRQFILSSKKLLLSDSGFYLCAWSFIQGGYTFGSGTRLTVV.

Regarding this clone: Other DNA variants within this sample encode the same CDR3. V and J are TRBV5-1 and TRBJ2-5; D may match TRBD1 or TRBD2 (6 bases each). The germline V gene has CDR1 SGHRS and CDR2 YFSETQ. The V end was cut by 2 bases, the J end by 4 bases, with 9 bases between. The CDR3 is 13 residues long. CDR3 nucleotides: TGCGCCAGCAGCTTAGGGGGAGGAGAGACCCAGTACTTC. Residues: CASSLGGGETQYF.

The genes are TRBV10-3 and TRBJ2-2; 8 positions match TRBD2. Germline V gives CDR1 ENHRY, CDR2 SYGVKD. The trim removed 3 bases at V and 6 bases at J, leaving 3 bases unmatched. This CDR3 is 14 amino acids long. CDR3: CAISDASGPGELFF. CDR3 coding DNA: TGTGCCATCAGTGACGCTAGCGGGCCCGGGGAGCTGTTTTTT.

The chain employs TRBV18 and TRBJ1-2; D perhaps matches TRBD1 (6 bases). The CDR3 totals 12 residues. The V and J ends lost 2 bases and 9 bases respectively, with 10 bases between them. Per the germline V gene, CDR1 is KGHSH and CDR2 is LQKENI. The CDR3 region is CASSPMDSSYTF. The CDR3 DNA follows: TGTGCCAGCTCACCAATGGACAGCAGCTACACCTTC.

The chain uses TRBV7-2 and TRBJ2-1; 9 positions match TRBD1. This CDR3 spans 17 amino acids. The germline gives CDR1 SGHTA, CDR2 FQGNSA. V shed 1 base and J 2 bases; nucleotides not matched to a gene: 6. CDR3 sequence: CASSLVSGTGTYNEQFF. CDR3 nucleotides: TGTGCCAGCAGCTTAGTTTCCGGGACAGGGACCTACAATGAGCAGTTCTTC.

The V and J genes are TRBV6-6 and TRBJ2-7; D assignment may be TRBD1 or TRBD2 (5 bases each). The ends were cut back, 0 bases at V and 6 bases at J, with 18 bases in the middle. Germline assignment: CDR1 MNHNY and CDR2 SVGAGI (reference sequence). This CDR3 is built from 16 residues. CDR3 sequence reads: CASSYSLNLRGAEQYF. CDR3 nucleotides: TGTGCCAGCAGTTACTCCCTGAATCTGAGGGGCGCCGAGCAGTACTTC.